Listed below are T cell receptor beta chains from one sample, sequenced in a study of spatial heterogeneity in lung cancer. TCRdb analysed the 5' RACE reads with MiXCR anew, one entry per CDR3 protein. The sample has approximately 23,000 distinct CDR3 sequences; approximately 4.8% are singletons. The specimen comprised lung tumor tissue, sampled at surgery. All receptors come from a male donor with early-stage non-small cell lung cancer. Each CDR3 is given with its conserved first and last residue. A D gene is named only where the DNA matches it firmly. The size entry is marked missing in some rows and otherwise reads once, few, many or a size class.

v_gene: TRBV6-6
d_gene: .
j_gene: TRBJ2-7
abundance: many
CDR3nt: TGTGCCAGCAGTTACCAGGGCTGGGAGCAGTACTTC
CDR3aa: CASSYQGWEQYF

v_gene: TRBV7-2
d_gene: .
j_gene: TRBJ2-3
abundance: many
CDR3nt: TGTGCCAGCAGCCCCCGGAGGGGGGCAGATACGCAGTATTTT
CDR3aa: CASSPRRGADTQYF

v_gene: TRBV18
d_gene: .
j_gene: TRBJ1-1
abundance: .
CDR3nt: TGTGCCAGCTCACCAGGGGGATGGCAGGACTCCCCGAGGACTGAAGCTTTCTTT
CDR3aa: CASSPGGWQDSPRTEAFF

v_gene: TRBV28
d_gene: .
j_gene: TRBJ1-5
abundance: many
CDR3nt: TGTGCCAGCAGATCCGCCCTAAATCAGCCCCAGCATTTT
CDR3aa: CASRSALNQPQHF

v_gene: TRBV20-1
d_gene: TRBD2
j_gene: TRBJ2-1
abundance: many
CDR3nt: TGCAGTGCTGGGACGAAGGGACTAGCGGGATCTAGCTATGAGCAGTTCTTC
CDR3aa: CSAGTKGLAGSSYEQFF

v_gene: TRBV2
d_gene: TRBD2
j_gene: TRBJ2-5
abundance: many
CDR3nt: TGTGCCAGCAGTCGGACTAGCGAGACCCAGTACTTC
CDR3aa: CASSRTSETQYF

v_gene: TRBV25-1
d_gene: .
j_gene: TRBJ2-5
abundance: few
CDR3nt: TGTGCCAGCGCTGCCGGGGCGGGAGAGACCCAGTACTTC
CDR3aa: CASAAGAGETQYF

v_gene: TRBV27
d_gene: TRBD2
j_gene: TRBJ2-3
abundance: many
CDR3nt: TGTGCCAGCAGCCCCCGGGGGGGGGGCCTTAGGAAAGGAGATACGCAGTATTTT
CDR3aa: CASSPRGGGLRKGDTQYF

v_gene: TRBV7-9
d_gene: TRBD2
j_gene: TRBJ2-5
abundance: many
CDR3nt: TGTGCCAGCAGCCCCCTTGGGACTAGCGTTGGGGAGACCCAGTACTTC
CDR3aa: CASSPLGTSVGETQYF

v_gene: TRBV2
d_gene: TRBD2
j_gene: TRBJ2-7
abundance: many
CDR3nt: TGTGCCAGCAGGGGGGGGAGACGGACTAGCGGGTCACCCGTATACTCCTACGAGCAGTACTTC
CDR3aa: CASRGGRRTSGSPVYSYEQYF

v_gene: TRBV5-4
d_gene: .
j_gene: TRBJ2-6
abundance: .
CDR3nt: TGTGCCAGCAGCTCGGTAGATAGTGGGGCCAACGTCCTGACTTTC
CDR3aa: CASSSVDSGANVLTF

v_gene: TRBV27
d_gene: TRBD1
j_gene: TRBJ2-7
abundance: many
CDR3nt: TGTGCCAGCAGCCCCGGGACAGGCCTCGAGCAGTACTTC
CDR3aa: CASSPGTGLEQYF

v_gene: TRBV12-3/TRBV12-4
d_gene: .
j_gene: TRBJ2-4
abundance: many
CDR3nt: TGTGCCAGCAGTTTAACGGTAGCCAAAAACATTCAGTACTTC
CDR3aa: CASSLTVAKNIQYF

v_gene: TRBV9
d_gene: TRBD2
j_gene: TRBJ2-5
abundance: few
CDR3nt: TGTGCCAGCAGCGTAGGGGTAGCGGGGCAAGAGACCCAGTACTTC
CDR3aa: CASSVGVAGQETQYF

v_gene: TRBV7-2
d_gene: .
j_gene: TRBJ2-3
abundance: many
CDR3nt: TGTGCCAGCAGCTTCCGGCGGGACAGCACAGATACGCAGTATTTT
CDR3aa: CASSFRRDSTDTQYF

v_gene: TRBV19
d_gene: .
j_gene: TRBJ1-4
abundance: .
CDR3nt: TGTGCCAGTAGTATCTCTCCCCGAACAAAACTGTTTTTT
CDR3aa: CASSISPRTKLFF

v_gene: TRBV7-3
d_gene: .
j_gene: TRBJ2-5
abundance: many
CDR3nt: TGTGCCAGCAGCCGTACTAGGGAGGAGACCCAGTACTTC
CDR3aa: CASSRTREETQYF

v_gene: TRBV28
d_gene: .
j_gene: TRBJ1-5
abundance: few
CDR3nt: TGTGCCAGCAGTTTCCCTCTACAGCCCCAGCATTTT
CDR3aa: CASSFPLQPQHF

v_gene: TRBV28
d_gene: TRBD1
j_gene: TRBJ1-6
abundance: many
CDR3nt: TGTGCCAGCATCCTCGGGACAGGGGGAAATTCACCCCTCCACTTT
CDR3aa: CASILGTGGNSPLHF

v_gene: TRBV20-1
d_gene: .
j_gene: TRBJ2-7
abundance: many
CDR3nt: TGCAGTGCTAGTTTCTCAAGCGGGGACAGCTCCTACGAGCAGTACTTC
CDR3aa: CSASFSSGDSSYEQYF

v_gene: TRBV6-5
d_gene: .
j_gene: TRBJ2-3
abundance: many
CDR3nt: TGTGCCAGCAGCCTCTGGCGGGTCACAGATACGCAGTATTTT
CDR3aa: CASSLWRVTDTQYF

v_gene: TRBV2
d_gene: TRBD1
j_gene: TRBJ2-7
abundance: many
CDR3nt: TGTGCCAGCAGTGAAGAGGGCAGGGGGTACGAGCAGTACTTC
CDR3aa: CASSEEGRGYEQYF

v_gene: TRBV27
d_gene: .
j_gene: TRBJ2-7
abundance: many
CDR3nt: TGTGCCAGCAGTTTACTCTCTCCCGATTACGAGCAGTACTTC
CDR3aa: CASSLLSPDYEQYF

v_gene: TRBV12-3/TRBV12-4
d_gene: .
j_gene: TRBJ2-2
abundance: many
CDR3nt: TGTGCCAGCAGGGGGGGCCCCGGGGAGCTGTTTTTT
CDR3aa: CASRGGPGELFF

v_gene: TRBV10-3
d_gene: .
j_gene: TRBJ2-1
abundance: .
CDR3nt: TGTGCCATCAGTGAGTTTAGCGAGGGGAATGAGCAGTTCTTC
CDR3aa: CAISEFSEGNEQFF

v_gene: TRBV6-5
d_gene: TRBD2
j_gene: TRBJ2-1
abundance: medium-sized
CDR3nt: TGTGCCAGCAGTTACCTAGCGGACAATGAGCAGTTCTTC
CDR3aa: CASSYLADNEQFF